The text below deals with one T cell receptor beta chain. Conversion of TCR transcripts into cDNA relied on 5'RACE template switching, which added a universal primer site and UMIs. MiXCR, run by TCRdb on the 5' RACE reads, gives a single entry per CDR3 protein. The table lists around 350,000 distinct CDR3 sequences, roughly 12% of them singletons. This sample is drawn from a study of T cells after yellow fever vaccination. From germline, CDR1 is SGHVS and CDR2 FNYEAQ. J was trimmed by 2 bases and V by 1 base; bases with no gene match: 7. This CDR3 region has 16 residues. This TCR was recovered from a man between 18 and 35 years old who received the YFV17D yellow fever vaccine. The J gene is TRBJ1-2, the V gene TRBV7-6; 7 positions agree with TRBD1. The specimen comprised PBMCs, sampled on the day of the first yellow fever vaccination. CDR3 region: CASSLEEQGLNYGYTF. CDR3 sequence (DNA): TGTGCCAGCAGCTTAGAGGAACAGGGGCTAAACTATGGCTACACCTTC.